The 8 T cell receptor beta chains presented below share a single source sample, sequenced in a study of CXCR3-negative and CXCR3-positive naive CD8 T cells. UMI-tagged TRB cDNA libraries were built via 5' RACE. From the 5' RACE reads, TCRdb lists one entry per CDR3 protein and no DNA. Found here are some 45,000 distinct CDR3 sequences; the top ten clones hold 1.5% to 2%. The sample was naive CXCR3- CD8+ T cells from blood. Subset defined: CD45RO-CCR7+CD27+CD95- naive CD8+ T cells lacking CXCR3 (TNR3-). These receptors were taken from a human donor in good health. Some clones in this sample may be carry-over from other donors' samples.

V is TRBV7-9 and J is TRBJ2-7; TCRdb outputs TRBD1, but without DNA this stays unchecked. This CDR3 comprises 15 residues. Germline V gene data show CDR1 as SEHNR and CDR2 as FQNEAQ (reference sequence). CDR3: CASSPRTGRLYEQYF.

The chain recombines TRBV20-1 with TRBJ1-5. Germline V lookup: CDR1 DFQATT, CDR2 SNEGSKA (reference sequence). The CDR3 spans 14 residues. CDR3 sequence: CSARDLEGHQPQHF.

The chain uses TRBV30 and TRBJ1-2. CDR1 and CDR2 from the germline V gene are GTSNPN and SVGIG (reference sequence). The CDR3 is 16 residues long. The CDR3 is CAWSVIGRPTNYGYTF.

The chain couples TRBV29-1 to TRBJ2-3; TCRdb indicates TRBD2, and absent DNA this call remains unverified. CDR3 length: 14 amino acids. Germline CDR1 is SQVTM and CDR2 is ANQGSEA. The chain's CDR3 is CTFIPGLTTDTQYF.

The CDR3 loop reads CSASPGRTTYEQYF. The chain joins TRBV29-1 to TRBJ2-7; no DNA is available, so the TRBD2 call from TCRdb remains unchecked. This CDR3 region has 14 residues. Germline V gene data show CDR1 as SQVTM and CDR2 as ANQGSEA.

V usage is TRBV6-2 or TRBV6-3 and J usage is TRBJ2-7; as DNA is missing, the TRBD2 call by TCRdb cannot be tested. Germline loops: CDR1 MNHEY, CDR2 SVGEGT. The CDR3 sequence is 12 residues long. The CDR3 region is CASSPPSYEQYF.

The V and J genes are TRBV27 and TRBJ2-1; checking the TCRdb D call of TRBD1 is not possible without DNA. The CDR3 runs to 14 residues. Germline V gene data show CDR1 as MNHEY and CDR2 as SMNVEV (reference sequence). CDR3 sequence reads: CASSLSGGYNEQFF.

The chain couples TRBV15 to TRBJ1-3. Looked up from germline, CDR1 is LNHNV and CDR2 is YYDKDF (reference sequence). This CDR3 spans 14 amino acids. CDR3 amino acids: CATSQRLSGNTIYF.